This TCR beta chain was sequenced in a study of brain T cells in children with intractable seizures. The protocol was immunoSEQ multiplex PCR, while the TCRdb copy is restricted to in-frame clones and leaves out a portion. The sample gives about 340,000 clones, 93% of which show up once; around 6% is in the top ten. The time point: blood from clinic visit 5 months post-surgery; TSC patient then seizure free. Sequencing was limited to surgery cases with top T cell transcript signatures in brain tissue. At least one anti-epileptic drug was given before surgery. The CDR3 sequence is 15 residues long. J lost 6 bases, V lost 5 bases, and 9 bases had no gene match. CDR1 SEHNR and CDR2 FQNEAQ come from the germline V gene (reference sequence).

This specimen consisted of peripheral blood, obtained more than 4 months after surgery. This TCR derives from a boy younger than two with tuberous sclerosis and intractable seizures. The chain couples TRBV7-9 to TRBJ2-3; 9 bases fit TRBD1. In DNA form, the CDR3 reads TGTGCCAGCAGCCCTAGGGACAGGGCACGGGATACGCAGTATTTT. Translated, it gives CASSPRDRARDTQYF.